A single sample gave rise to the 32 T cell receptor beta chains below, sequenced in a study of T cell repertoires in cytomegalovirus infection. Each CDR3 protein gets one entry after TCRdb re-called the reads with MiXCR. This table holds about 490,000 distinct CDR3 sequences, 16% found once. What was sequenced was CD8+ T cells from PBMCs. The source of these receptors is a human donor in good health (CMV status not recorded). Some clones in this sample may be carry-over from other donors' samples.

The chain couples TRBV12-3 or TRBV12-4 to TRBJ1-2, with 9 bases matching TRBD1. With 4 bases clipped from V and 8 bases from J, the junction kept 8 bases outside the gene matches. CDR3 length equals 14 residues. Here the CDR3 reads CASSWGGTGKGYTF. In DNA, the CDR3 is TGTGCCAGCAGTTGGGGTGGGACAGGGAAGGGCTACACCTTC.

This clonotype appeared a few times. The chain is built from TRBV9 and TRBJ1-1; 7 bases are shared with TRBD1. CDR3 length: 16 residues. CDR1 SGDLS and CDR2 YYNGEE come from the germline V gene. V was clipped by 2 bases and J by 5 bases; unmatched bases: 12. In DNA form, the CDR3 reads TGTGCCAGCAGCGTCGGGACAGTCAGAATGGGAACTGAAGCTTTCTTT. Amino acid sequence: CASSVGTVRMGTEAFF.

The rearrangement links TRBV3-1 to TRBJ2-5, with 8 bases identical to TRBD2. Germline CDR1 and CDR2: LGHDT and YNNKEL (reference sequence). The CDR3 is 16 amino acids. The V and J ends lost 1 base and 2 bases, in that order; junction bases with no gene match: 6. CDR3 bases: TGTGCCAGCAGCCAAGGCAGGACTAGCAATCAAGAGACCCAGTACTTC. Its translation is CASSQGRTSNQETQYF.

This clonotype has more than one count but fewer than ten. The genes are TRBV28 and TRBJ2-7; 14 bases align to TRBD2. The CDR3 length is 19 residues. CDR1 is MDHEN, CDR2 SYDVKM, per germline. V lost 4 bases and J lost 2; bases outside the gene matches: 13. CDR3 bases: TGTGCCAGCAGTTCTTCTGGGACTAGCGGGAGTTTCAAACCCTACGAGCAGTACTTC. Its translation: CASSSSGTSGSFKPYEQYF.

This rearrangement joins TRBV6-2 or TRBV6-3 to TRBJ2-7, with D maybe TRBD1 (6 bases). Between the trimmed V and J ends, which lost 9 bases and 3 bases, there was a span of 12 bases. The CDR3 covers 12 residues. CDR1 is MNHEY and CDR2 is SVGEGT in the germline V gene. CDR3 in amino acids: CASRQENYEQYF. In nucleotides, the CDR3 is TGTGCCAGTAGACAGGAAAACTACGAGCAGTACTTC.

This clonotype was picked up many times. The J gene is TRBJ2-1, the V gene TRBV12-3 or TRBV12-4; 15 bases are shared with TRBD2. With V trimmed by 5 bases and J by 9 bases, 8 bases remained unmatched. The CDR3 has 16 amino acids. This chain's CDR3 is CASSPGTSGGRSEQFF. The CDR3 DNA reads as TGTGCCAGCAGTCCGGGGACTAGCGGGGGGAGGAGTGAGCAGTTCTTC.

The chain combines TRBV20-1 with TRBJ1-6; the D gene is possibly TRBD1 (5 bases). CDR3 size: 17 residues. Trimming stripped 0 bases from V and 0 bases from J, with 12 bases between. Germline CDR1 DFQATT, CDR2 SNEGSKA (reference sequence). CDR3 DNA sequence: TGCAGTGCTAGAGATAGGGCTGACAGCTCCTATAATTCACCCCTCCACTTT. Translated: CSARDRADSSYNSPLHF.

The sample holds a few counts of this clonotype. The V call is TRBV28, the J call TRBJ2-2; tentative D call: TRBD1 (6 bases). The CDR3 runs 16 residues. Germline V gives CDR1 MDHEN, CDR2 SYDVKM. V lost 6 bases to trimming and J lost 2 bases, with 16 bases between them. The CDR3 bases are TGTGCCAGCAGCCTCACAGGGAGTTATAACACCGGGGAGCTGTTTTTT. This encodes CASSLTGSYNTGELFF.

This clonotype was seen repeatedly, ten times or more. The rearrangement links TRBV7-9 to TRBJ2-5, with D maybe TRBD1 (5 bases). V was shortened by 5 bases and J by 2 bases, with 9 bases between the two germline ends. Germline lookup yields CDR1 SEHNR and CDR2 FQNEAQ (reference sequence). This CDR3 is built from 13 residues. CDR3 sequence: CASSPRQQETQYF. Written as DNA, the CDR3 is TGTGCCAGCAGCCCACGACAGCAAGAGACCCAGTACTTC.

As regards this clonotype: In this CDR3 the conserved last residue, phenylalanine or tryptophan, is missing, so a read error is likely. This chain uses TRBV30 with TRBJ2-1; D is perhaps TRBD2 (6 bases). Germline V gene data show CDR1 as GTSNPN and CDR2 as SVGIG (reference sequence). The CDR3 runs 14 residues. V was cut by 0 bases and J by 5 bases, with 11 bases left in between. The CDR3 loop is CAWSVGRGDNEQFL. The CDR3, as DNA: TGTGCCTGGAGTGTGGGGCGGGGAGACAATGAGCAGTTCTTA.

This clonotype turned up a few times. V gene TRBV27 combines with J gene TRBJ1-5; weak D call: TRBD1 (6 bases). Deletions cut 4 bases from V and 7 bases from J, with 11 bases between. This CDR3 comprises 13 residues. From germline, CDR1 is MNHEY and CDR2 SMNVEV (reference sequence). CDR3 loop: CASSYTGTQPQHF. The CDR3 bases are TGTGCCAGCAGTTACACAGGGACCCAGCCCCAGCATTTT.

A note on this clonotype: A clone one base away is much larger, so this may be a read error. The J gene is TRBJ2-7, the V gene TRBV19, with D unclear. The CDR3 runs to 11 residues. The V end lost 10 bases, the J end lost 2 bases, and 9 bases lay between the germline ends. The germline CDR1 and CDR2 sequences are LNHDA and SQIVND (reference sequence). CDR3 residues: CATEETYEQYF. CDR3 bases: TGTGCCACCGAGGAGACCTACGAGCAGTACTTC. Complete variable domain (other parts from reference TRBV19 and TRBJ2-7): DGGITQSPKYLFRKEGQNVTLSCEQNLNHDAMYWYRQDPGQGLRLIYYSQIVNDFQKGDIAEGYSVSREKKESFPLTVTSAQKNPTAFYLCATEETYEQYFGPGTRLTVT.

The genes are TRBV4-1 and TRBJ2-7; no definite D call. CDR1 MGHRA and CDR2 YSYEKL come from the germline V gene. The CDR3 loop spans 15 amino acids. Trimming took 1 base from V and 1 from J, leaving 11 bases between them. This CDR3 reads CASSQGDLGSYEQYF. CDR3 nucleotide sequence: TGCGCCAGCAGCCAAGGAGACTTAGGGTCCTACGAGCAGTACTTC.

The CDR3 DNA reads as TGTGCCAGCAGAGCAGGCACACCCTACGAGCAGTACTTC. Translating it yields CASRAGTPYEQYF. The chain couples TRBV5-8 to TRBJ2-7, with no clear D. The germline gives CDR1 SGHTS, CDR2 YDEGEE. V was trimmed by 5 bases and J by 2 bases, leaving 11 bases between them. CDR3 size: 13 residues.

This sequence joins TRBV4-1 and TRBJ2-7, with D possibly being TRBD2 (6 bases). Germline V CDR1 and CDR2: MGHRA, YSYEKL. The CDR3 runs 14 residues. The V end was cut by 4 bases, the J end by 4 bases, with 14 bases between. As DNA, the CDR3 is TGCGCCAGCAGCCCTCCGGGAGTAGAGTACGAGCAGTACTTC. It encodes CASSPPGVEYEQYF.

This clonotype was recorded a few times. The chain combines TRBV20-1 with TRBJ2-1; 9 nucleotides line up with TRBD2. The CDR3 is 18 amino acids. Trimming cost V 3 bases and J 4 bases; bases outside gene matches: 16. From germline, CDR1 is DFQATT and CDR2 SNEGSKA (reference sequence). CDR3 coding DNA: TGCAGTGCTAGTACAGGGAGTAGCGGGGGTTTCCTTTACAATGAGCAGTTCTTC. Translating gives CSASTGSSGGFLYNEQFF.

This clonotype was recorded many times. The chain uses TRBV7-6 and TRBJ2-3, with TRBD2 matching over 12 bases. The trim removed 3 bases at V and 0 bases at J, leaving 19 bases unmatched. From germline, CDR1 is SGHVS and CDR2 FNYEAQ. The CDR3 is made up of 22 amino acids. This chain's CDR3 is CASSLKGYGTSGPHYSTDTQYF. CDR3 coding DNA: TGTGCCAGCAGCTTGAAGGGGTACGGGACTAGCGGGCCCCATTACAGCACAGATACGCAGTATTTT.

This sequence joins TRBV13 and TRBJ1-2; D gene unclear. CDR1 PRHDT and CDR2 FYEKMQ come from the germline V gene (reference sequence). This CDR3 is 14 amino acids long. The V end was cut by 5 bases, the J end by 0 bases, with 10 bases between. In DNA, the CDR3 is TGTGCCAGCAGCCCCCAGAGAGCTAACTATGGCTACACCTTC. Translated, it gives CASSPQRANYGYTF. The variable domain in full, completed from reference TRBV13 and TRBJ1-2, reads AAGVIQSPRHLIKEKRETATLKCYPIPRHDTVYWYQQGPGQDPQFLISFYEKMQSDKGSIPDRFSAQQFSDYHSELNMSSLELGDSALYFCASSPQRANYGYTFGSGTRLTVV.

The chain carries TRBV6-1 and TRBJ2-7; the D gene is possibly TRBD2 (5 bases). V was trimmed by 7 bases and J by 6 bases, leaving 10 bases between them. This CDR3 region has 11 residues. Germline CDR1 and CDR2: MNHNS and SASEGT. CDR3 sequence: CASTWGAEQYF. CDR3 DNA sequence: TGTGCCAGCACTTGGGGAGCCGAGCAGTACTTC.

This chain links TRBV2 with TRBJ1-3; D is undetermined. The CDR3 loop spans 17 amino acids. Germline V lookup: CDR1 SNHLY, CDR2 FYNNEI. The V and J ends lost 3 bases and 0 bases respectively, with 15 bases between them. The CDR3 DNA reads TGTGCCAGCAGTGACCCCGGAGTCCCGAGCTCTGGAAACACCATATATTTT. It specifies CASSDPGVPSSGNTIYF.

This clonotype was seen more than once but under ten times. The chain carries TRBV10-3 and TRBJ2-5; D is ambiguous. Trimming removed 0 bases at V and 5 bases at J, with 10 bases between. The CDR3 runs to 14 residues. Germline V lookup: CDR1 ENHRY, CDR2 SYGVKD. CDR3 bases: TGTGCCATCAGTGAGTCGAAAGGGTTGGAGACCCAGTACTTC. This translates into CAISESKGLETQYF.

This clonotype showed up many times. The chain combines TRBV19 with TRBJ1-1; D unresolved. The CDR3 consists of 12 residues. V was shortened by 3 bases and J by 4 bases, with 6 bases between the two germline ends. Germline V gene data show CDR1 as LNHDA and CDR2 as SQIVND (reference sequence). The CDR3 sequence: CASSIFGTEAFF. The DNA of the CDR3 is TGTGCCAGTAGTATCTTTGGCACTGAAGCTTTCTTT. The full variable domain, with the rest looked up from reference TRBV19 and TRBJ1-1, is DGGITQSPKYLFRKEGQNVTLSCEQNLNHDAMYWYRQDPGQGLRLIYYSQIVNDFQKGDIAEGYSVSREKKESFPLTVTSAQKNPTAFYLCASSIFGTEAFFGQGTRLTVV.

The J gene is TRBJ2-7, the V gene TRBV5-5; either TRBD1 or TRBD2 may supply D (5 bases each). Trimming took off 3 bases at V and 0 bases at J, with 19 bases between the two ends. Germline V lookup: CDR1 SGHKS, CDR2 YYEKEE (reference sequence). CDR3 length equals 17 residues. The CDR3 loop is CASSSDTGTSSSYEQYF. CDR3 DNA: TGTGCCAGCAGCTCGGACACCGGGACGTCGAGCTCCTACGAGCAGTACTTC.

The sample holds many counts of this clonotype. The chain combines TRBV25-1 with TRBJ1-6; TRBD1 agrees at 8 bases. Germline V lookup: CDR1 MGHDK, CDR2 SYGVNS. Losses at the gene ends were 3 bases for V and 7 bases for J; bases not matched to a gene: 5. The CDR3 is 15 residues long. The CDR3 here is CASSERTGRNSPLHF. In DNA, the CDR3 is TGTGCCAGCAGTGAGCGGACAGGGCGGAATTCACCCCTCCACTTT.

The CDR3 here is CASSYLLADPNTGELFF. The CDR3 DNA is TGTGCCAGCAGTTACCTCTTAGCGGATCCTAACACCGGGGAGCTGTTTTTT. This chain links TRBV6-6 with TRBJ2-2; the D gene is possibly TRBD2 (6 bases). The CDR3 contains 17 residues. V was trimmed by 2 bases and J by 2 bases, leaving 15 bases between them. Germline V gives CDR1 MNHNY, CDR2 SVGAGI (reference sequence).

The sample holds a few counts of this clonotype. The V and J genes are TRBV7-3 and TRBJ1-1; D possibly corresponds to TRBD1 (5 bases). The CDR3 contains 15 residues. V lost 6 bases to trimming and J lost 1 base, with 15 bases between them. Germline V lookup: CDR1 SGHTA, CDR2 FQGTGA. The CDR3 spells CASSFSRDGNTEAFF. The CDR3 region has the DNA TGTGCCAGCAGTTTCTCCCGGGACGGGAACACTGAAGCTTTCTTT.

At least ten counts were recorded for this clonotype. V and J are TRBV7-9 and TRBJ2-4; 9 bases agree with TRBD1. The V gene end was trimmed by 5 bases and the J gene end by 1 base; junction bases not matched to a gene: 9. Germline V gene data show CDR1 as SEHNR and CDR2 as FQNEAQ (reference sequence). The CDR3 loop spans 17 amino acids. The CDR3 sequence: CASSPSDRGRAKNIQYF. The CDR3 nucleotides read TGTGCCAGCAGCCCCTCGGACAGGGGTCGTGCCAAAAACATTCAGTACTTC. The whole variable domain, remainder taken from reference TRBV7-9 and TRBJ2-4, is DTGVSQNPRHKITKRGQNVTFRCDPISEHNRLYWYRQTLGQGPEFLTYFQNEAQLEKSRLLSDRFSAERPKGSFSTLEIQRTEQGDSAMYLCASSPSDRGRAKNIQYFGAGTRLSVL.

This clonotype has ten or more counts. The gene calls are TRBV7-8 and TRBJ2-1, with D unclear. The germline V gene encodes CDR1 SGHVS and CDR2 FQNEAQ. This CDR3 spans 14 amino acids. V shed 1 base and J shed 5 bases, with 9 bases lying between them. The CDR3 nucleotides read TGTGCCAGCAGCTTAGAGGCTAACCACAATGAGCAGTTCTTC. Translation: CASSLEANHNEQFF.

This clonotype was observed many times. The V call is TRBV7-9, the J call TRBJ2-2, with D unresolved. Between the trimmed V and J ends, which lost 5 bases and 0 bases, there was a span of 13 bases. CDR1 is SEHNR, CDR2 FQNEAQ, per germline (reference sequence). This CDR3 has 16 amino acids. CDR3 region: CASSPPGGTNTGELFF. The DNA of the CDR3 is TGTGCCAGCAGCCCTCCGGGTGGGACGAACACCGGGGAGCTGTTTTTT.

This clonotype has at least ten counts. The chain recombines TRBV6-1 with TRBJ1-4; D is ambiguous. Trimming took 2 bases from V and 5 from J, leaving 12 bases between them. Germline V gene data show CDR1 as MNHNS and CDR2 as SASEGT. The CDR3 spans 15 residues. In DNA, the CDR3 is TGTGCCAGCAGTGAATTGAGGGCTGGAAATGAAAAACTGTTTTTT. Its translation is CASSELRAGNEKLFF.

The DNA of the CDR3 is TGTGCCAGCAGTCCCTGGACAGGGGGTAGCGTGGAGCAGTACTTC. This translates into CASSPWTGGSVEQYF. The genes are TRBV28 and TRBJ2-7; 10 positions match TRBD1. Germline values: CDR1 MDHEN, CDR2 SYDVKM. The CDR3 loop spans 15 amino acids. The J segment lost 7 bases and the V segment lost 5 bases, leaving 11 bases of the junction unmatched. Based on the CDR3 plus reference TRBV28 and TRBJ2-7, the full variable domain is DVKVTQSSRYLVKRTGEKVFLECVQDMDHENMFWYRQDPGLGLRLIYFSYDVKMKEKGDIPEGYSVSREKKERFSLILESASTNQTSMYLCASSPWTGGSVEQYFGPGTRLTVT.

The sample holds a few counts of this clonotype. V usage is TRBV19 and J usage is TRBJ2-7; 15 bases match TRBD2. The CDR3 has 18 residues. After removal of 5 bases from V and 2 bases from J, the junction contained 10 bases not matched to a gene. Germline V gives CDR1 LNHDA, CDR2 SQIVND (reference sequence). The CDR3 reads CASSPLPGLAGGPYEQYF. The CDR3 region has the DNA TGTGCCAGTAGTCCGCTCCCGGGACTAGCGGGAGGTCCCTACGAGCAGTACTTC.